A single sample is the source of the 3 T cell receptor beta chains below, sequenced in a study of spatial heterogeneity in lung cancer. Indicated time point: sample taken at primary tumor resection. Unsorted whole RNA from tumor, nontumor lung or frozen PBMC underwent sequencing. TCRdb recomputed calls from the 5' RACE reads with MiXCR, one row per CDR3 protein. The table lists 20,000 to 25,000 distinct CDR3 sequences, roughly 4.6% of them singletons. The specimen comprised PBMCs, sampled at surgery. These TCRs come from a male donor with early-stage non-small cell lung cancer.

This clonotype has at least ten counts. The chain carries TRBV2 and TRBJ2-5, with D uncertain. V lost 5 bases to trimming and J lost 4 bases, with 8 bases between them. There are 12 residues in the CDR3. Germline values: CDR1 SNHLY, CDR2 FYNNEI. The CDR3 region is CASSPSIETQYF. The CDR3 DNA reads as TGTGCCAGCAGTCCTAGTATAGAGACCCAGTACTTC.

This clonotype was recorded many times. CDR3 region: CASSLSRGVGGDTEAFF. CDR3 sequence (DNA): TGTGCCAGCAGTTTATCCAGGGGGGTCGGTGGAGATACTGAAGCTTTCTTT. This rearrangement joins TRBV27 to TRBJ1-1; TRBD1 matches 7 bases. The junction had 12 bases not matched to a gene; V was cut back by 0 bases and J by 5 bases. This CDR3 comprises 17 residues. CDR1 is MNHEY and CDR2 is SMNVEV in the germline V gene (reference sequence).

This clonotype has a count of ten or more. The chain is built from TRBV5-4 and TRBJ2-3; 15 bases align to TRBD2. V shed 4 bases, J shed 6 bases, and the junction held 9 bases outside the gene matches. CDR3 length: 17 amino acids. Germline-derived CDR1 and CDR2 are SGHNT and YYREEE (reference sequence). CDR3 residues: CASSPKGLAGGIDTQYF. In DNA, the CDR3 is TGTGCCAGCAGCCCCAAGGGACTAGCGGGGGGTATTGATACGCAGTATTTT.